A few counts support the clone carrying this T cell receptor beta chain. As yet, its antigen is unknown. Germline CDR1 LNHDA, CDR2 SQIVND (reference sequence). CDR3 length: 13 residues. Trimming removed 5 bases at V and 5 bases at J, with 12 bases between. This sample is part of a study of cytotoxic CD8 clonotypes in ibrutinib-treated CLL. Using immunoSEQ multiplex PCR, the repertoire was profiled, and TCRdb retains in-frame clones only, with some absent. The sample has 150,000 to 200,000 clones, nearly 90% seen once. General observations from the study: Clonality was elevated at ibrutinib response and had returned toward baseline at progression.

The clonotype was recovered from a human donor with chronic lymphocytic leukemia. The chain employs TRBV19 and TRBJ1-1; no reliable D call. The source material was PBMCs, sampled at disease progression, from a patient treated with ibrutinib. The CDR3 spells CASSQGSRTEAFF. The CDR3 DNA sequence: TGTGCCAGTAGTCAAGGGAGTCGGACTGAAGCTTTCTTT.